This T cell receptor (beta chain) was identified in a study of cytomegalovirus exposure and HLA in healthy donors (dated by TCRdb to the late 2010s). Looking at the study overall: In an earlier analysis of around 540 of the donors, about 270 Gb of sequence data and approximately 120 million unique TCR beta sequences from some 170 million T cells were reported. About 300 gigabases of sequencing data and 78 million or so unique TCR sequences were included in an early release covering roughly 700 HLA-typed donors. Among the approximately 430 genotyped donors, around 81% belonged to the genetic ancestry cluster associated with self-reported Caucasian donors. The study aimed to test whether signatures of past pathogen exposure could be identified by cataloging public T cell receptors. The study profiled the T cell repertoires of hundreds of subjects by immunosequencing and related them to cytomegalovirus serostatus. A separate validation cohort of 90 to 150 different subjects was used in addition to the roughly 700-subject first cohort. To predict cytomegalovirus infection status, the study combined high-throughput TCR immunosequencing, statistical association of individual TCRs with disease status, and machine learning. A later analysis re-examined previously published TCR beta repertoires from over 500 donors and added high-resolution HLA genotyping to investigate patterns of TCR occurrence. Rather than drawing on any new phenotypic data, the later analysis identified candidate immune exposures from TCR beta sequences and the way those sequences occurred across donors. To decide whether each TCR beta V gene segment behaved as functional or pseudogenic, an earlier analysis of nearly 600 of the donors relied on high-throughput TCR beta sequencing. Donor age, sex, ethnicity and CMV serostatus were collected together with the repertoire data. A later genetic analysis took genome-wide SNP genotypes for about three fifths of the 666 donors and used that subset as a discovery cohort. Every discovery cohort repertoire had been produced on one sequencing platform. Both class I and class II loci were covered by HLA typing, at four-digit resolution. Typing coverage varied by locus: roughly 629-640 donors for A, B, C, DRB1 and DQB1; under 550 for DQA1; 606 for DPA1; 450 to 480 for DPB1. About 5 DR-DQ haplotypes were handled as single units for association and clustering, since linkage in the cohort was strong. Across some 400 genotyped donors of the cohort, an average of roughly 250,000 unique TCR beta nucleotide sequences per donor were sequenced, and 15% to 20% of those sequences were non-productive. Overall study outcomes, separate from this receptor: V-gene and J-gene trimming of TCR beta chains was associated with a missense DCLRE1C variant in a later genetic analysis, and the association was replicated in an independent cohort. According to the authors, the approach could potentially be generalized to other disease states and immunological phenotypes. According to a later analysis, TCR association rates differed among HLA loci, with DRB1 alleles showing the most associated TCRs and HLA-C alleles showing the fewest. A later analysis associated some 17,000 TCR beta sequences with specific HLA alleles at a false discovery rate of 0.05. The cohort was sequenced for TCR beta chains only, and without alpha or paired-chain data the features that could be detected were limited. In a later analysis, HLA-associated TCR beta chains showed more clonal expansion and lower generation probabilities than non-associated chains that were equally common. Because the 87-base-pair reads could not distinguish some IMGT-functional V segments, including TRBV6-2 and TRBV6-3, those segments were excluded. A few of the identified cytomegalovirus-associated TCR beta chains were confirmed in vitro to be specific for cytomegalovirus antigens. In an earlier analysis of around 500 of the donors, most TCR beta V segments appeared in productive rearrangements about 87% or about 30% of the time, broadly matching IMGT annotations. The study gave a list of about 170 TCR beta chains associated with cytomegalovirus. Correlated functional status among segregating V segments might reflect linkage disequilibrium, but an unknown experimental factor could not be ruled out. Most CMV-associated TCR beta chains appeared to be HLA-restricted in a later analysis, and the HLA associations seemed to be driven largely by CMV exposure. A group of highly shared sequence variants was considered likely to be a technical artifact of the sequencing pipeline. Because counts were too low, more than 15 rarely observed V segments, including chromosome 9 orphons, were excluded from the earlier analysis of about 500 of the donors. Assigning TCR associations to individual alleles was difficult when HLA alleles, especially DR and DQ, strongly co-occurred. CMV serostatus was the only immune exposure information available for the cohort. According to a later genetic analysis, donors in an Asian-associated ancestry cluster had fewer N-insertions in productive TCRs than the approximately 630-donor mean. A later analysis reported that several top co-occurrence clusters appeared linked to parvovirus B19, influenza, CMV and Epstein-Barr virus. HLA typing was unavailable for some donors at each locus, so association tests used only the typed subset. A further reported finding was that TCR beta sequences accurately predicted the HLA-A and HLA-B alleles for most subjects in the first cohort. Across donors, most TCR sequences were observed very rarely, whereas some public TCRs were present in many individuals. Roughly uniform sequencing depth across donors was assumed in presence/absence analyses, although this assumption may not hold. The classifier was reported to diagnose cytomegalovirus status with high specificity and sensitivity in both the original and validation cohorts.

Notes on this clone: The specificity of this receptor is unknown. Base quality data are lacking; no much larger clone is found one base away.

The cohort consisted of 650 to 850 healthy bone marrow donors. Cohort members were all nominally healthy when sampled, although unrecorded immune exposures were likely present. Of the approximately 700 cohort members, 250 to 300 had positive CMV serostatus and about 330 had negative CMV serostatus, and CMV serostatus was not recorded for the donor. Each donor provided a peripheral blood sample, and peripheral blood mononuclear cells were used for TCR beta sequencing. Genomic DNA was extracted from the blood cell samples with the Qiagen DNeasy Blood Extraction Kit. Inclusive of the bounding cysteine and phenylalanine, the CDR3 is 16 residues long. Only CDR3 DNA is held: 48 bases, read in frame from base 1. CDR1 and CDR2 (GTSNPN, SVGIG) derive from the germline V gene (reference sequence). V loses 1 base at its end and J loses 3 bases; junction bases beyond the gene matches: 6. The library was built by means of the immunoSEQ multiplex PCR assay. For the multiplex PCR, a mixture combining 60 forward primers for TCR Vbeta segments and 13 reverse primers for TCR Jbeta segments was used. Amplification of the CDR3 region of rearranged TCR beta genes was performed with a multiplex PCR assay on genomic DNA. Amplified TCR beta libraries were sequenced as 87-base-pair reads on the Illumina HiSeq System. On the authors' methods: A later analysis counted approximately 84 million unique TCR beta chains across the 650 to 700 repertoires, and approximately 11 million of these chains were shared by at least two donors. Raw reads were error-corrected and collapsed into unique sequences with a nearest-neighbor algorithm that merged closely related sequences to remove PCR and sequencing errors. Alignment of CDR3 sequences to IMGT reference sequences was used to assign V, D and J gene segments. For a sequence to be retained, a match of at least six nucleotides to both a V gene segment and a J gene segment was required. A rearrangement counted as productive if the CDR3 had no stop codons and remained in frame with V and J, and every other rearrangement counted as non-productive. CDR3 was defined by IMGT convention, running from the second conserved V-encoded cysteine to the conserved J-encoded phenylalanine. The earlier analysis of about 610 of the donors excluded any sequence lacking an unambiguous match to a single V gene segment. In an earlier analysis of several hundred of the donors, V segments were called functional above 56.7% productive rearrangements and were called segregating when the between-donor standard deviation exceeded 5%. A statistical classification framework was developed to diagnose cytomegalovirus status using the catalog of TCR beta chain sequences. V and J gene assignment, in a later analysis, came from comparing TCR nucleotide sequences with IMGT/GENE-DB human TR gene sequences. The TCRdist pipeline was used in a later analysis to assign CDR3 sequences and most-parsimonious VDJ recombination scenarios. A later analysis defined each TCR beta chain by its CDR3 amino acid sequence plus V-gene family, and excluded reads lacking a unique V-gene family. A later analysis removed 550 to 700 highly shared, low-generation-probability nucleotide sequences to deal with suspected cross-contamination and a sequencing artifact. In a later analysis, a clonal expansion index for each public chain was calculated from normalized within-repertoire ranks of inferred template counts. In a later analysis, generation probabilities were computed using a VDJ recombination model fitted to out-of-frame rearrangements, and the results were checked against IGoR. A later analysis scored TCR-TCR, TCR-HLA and TCR-CMV co-occurrence with hypergeometric tests, applying a repertoire-size bias correction to TCR pairs. False discovery rates were estimated in a later analysis by permuting HLA or CMV assignments 20 times. In a later analysis, co-occurring TCRs were grouped using DBSCAN, and TCRdist sequence similarity was added for clustering within HLA-allele-positive subsets. Repertoires with fewer than 30,000 or more than 120,000 public chains, plus five repertoires with anomalous nucleotide sharing, were excluded from co-occurrence clustering. Not all clones reach the TCRdb copy of this immuneACCESS table, which keeps in-frame sequences only. Checked studies attribute under half of the gap to unresolved V genes and leave the rest unexplained. Clonal size and the V and J genes are those of that table, whereas D and trimming came from the DNA. The sample has 75,000 to 90,000 clones on record, around 80% of them singletons. The top ten clones comprise 13% of the sample.

The rearrangement joined TRBV30 to TRBJ2-2; TRBD1 agrees with 9 junctional bases. The sample consisted of PBMCs. This TCR was sampled from a human donor in good health. The CDR3 corresponds to CAWSAGTGPYTGELFF. In nucleotides, the sequence is TGTGCCTGGAGTGCTGGGACAGGGCCCTACACCGGGGAGCTGTTTTTT.